This TCR beta chain was profiled in a study of Ad26.COV2.S vaccination and SARS-CoV-2 variants. Described treatment: over 15 received Ad26.COV2.S at low or high dose, single or two shots; about 5 received placebo; per-sample allocation not given. All samples were drawn on day 63, counting from the first vaccine or placebo injection. The CDR3 has 14 amino acids. Germline-derived CDR1 and CDR2 are SEHNR and FQNEAQ (reference sequence). V was pared by 0 bases and J by 5 bases, with 10 bases between. Libraries were prepared by immunoSEQ multiplex PCR; TCRdb keeps only in-frame clonotypes and omits some of them. The repertoire holds 500,000 or so clones, with roughly 89% as singletons.

The sequence was collected from a person between 18 and 65 years old who received the Ad26.COV2.S COVID-19 vaccine or a placebo. This sample comprised peripheral blood, obtained in a trial of Ad26.COV2.S vaccine versus placebo. The rearrangement joins TRBV7-9 to TRBJ2-5; perhaps TRBD2 as D (7 bases). CDR3: CASSLAGGLETQYF. The CDR3 DNA sequence: TGTGCCAGCAGCTTAGCGGGGGGGCTTGAGACCCAGTACTTC.